This entry lists 27 T cell receptor beta chains sequenced from one sample in a study of OX40 agonist ivuxolimab in advanced cancers. Some clones are missing from TCRdb's copy, which holds only in-frame ones; the method was immunoSEQ multiplex PCR. The sample includes some 66,000 clones, about four fifths of them seen just once. This specimen was CD4+ or CD8+ T cells sorted from blood, taken in a trial of the OX40 agonist ivuxolimab. Receptors were obtained from an adult with an advanced solid tumor such as melanoma, head and neck, liver or kidney cancer.

The rearrangement joins TRBV30 to TRBJ1-1; D call uncertain. The V gene lost 0 bases and the J gene lost 4 bases, with 12 bases spanning the gap. The CDR3 is 14 residues long. Germline V CDR1 and CDR2: GTSNPN, SVGIG (reference sequence). CDR3 loop: CAWSVLAGTTEAFF. CDR3 coding DNA: TGTGCCTGGAGTGTACTGGCGGGTACCACTGAAGCTTTCTTT.

The V gene is TRBV6-6, the J gene TRBJ2-2, with a weak D call TRBD2 (5 bases). The CDR3 loop spans 15 amino acids. The germline gives CDR1 MNHNY, CDR2 SVGAGI (reference sequence). V lost 6 bases, J lost 4 bases, and 15 bases lay in between. In DNA, the CDR3 is TGTGCCAGCAGAACGGGATCTGGTGGCACCGGGGAGCTGTTTTTT. Its protein is CASRTGSGGTGELFF.

The chain employs TRBV18 and TRBJ2-1; 7 positions match TRBD1. V shed 4 bases and J 5 bases; nucleotides not matched to a gene: 2. Germline loops: CDR1 KGHSH, CDR2 LQKENI. The CDR3 is 13 amino acids. The CDR3 coding sequence is TGTGCCAGCTCACAAGGGACAGACAATGAGCAGTTCTTC. Its translation: CASSQGTDNEQFF.

This chain connects TRBV10-1 to TRBJ2-2; 9 nucleotides align to TRBD1. Trimming took 6 bases from V and 0 from J; bases not matched to a gene: 11. Germline V gene data show CDR1 as WNHNN and CDR2 as SYGVQD (reference sequence). This CDR3 spans 18 amino acids. The CDR3 DNA reads as TGCGCCAGCAGCCCGCCCCCGGGACAGGGAGCGAACACCGGGGAGCTGTTTTTT. Residues: CASSPPPGQGANTGELFF.

The rearrangement joins TRBV7-3 to TRBJ2-5; 10 bases fit TRBD2. Trimming took 6 bases from V and 2 from J; bases not matched to a gene: 6. The CDR3 extends over 15 amino acids. Germline values: CDR1 SGHTA, CDR2 FQGTGA. The CDR3 region is CASSPGLAIQETQYF. In nucleotides, the CDR3 is TGTGCCAGCAGTCCGGGACTAGCGATACAAGAGACCCAGTACTTC. Together with reference TRBV7-3 and TRBJ2-5, the CDR3 gives the full variable domain: GAGVSQTPSNKVTEKGKYVELRCDPISGHTALYWYRQSLGQGPEFLIYFQGTGAADDSGLPNDRFFAVRPEGSVSTLKIQRTERGDSAVYLCASSPGLAIQETQYFGPGTRLLVL.

The sample holds one count of this clone. This chain's CDR3 is CASSQDRASGGIGYTF. The CDR3 DNA is TGTGCCAGCAGCCAAGATCGGGCTAGCGGGGGTATCGGCTACACCTTC. This chain links TRBV4-2 with TRBJ1-2; perhaps TRBD1 as D (5 bases). This CDR3 is built from 16 residues. The ends were cut back, 0 bases at V and 8 bases at J, with 19 bases in the middle. Germline V gene lookup returns CDR1 LGHNA and CDR2 YNFKEQ.

The chain has TRBV7-8 and TRBJ1-5; maybe TRBD1 (5 bases). Germline CDR1 and CDR2: SGHVS and FQNEAQ. The CDR3 runs 16 residues. Trimming left V 5 bases short and J 0 bases short, with 14 bases between. The CDR3 region has the DNA TGTGCCAGCAGCGCCGGACATTCGAATAGCAATCAGCCCCAGCATTTT. Translated, it gives CASSAGHSNSNQPQHF.

The chain is built from TRBV13 and TRBJ1-2; 7 nucleotides align to TRBD1. V lost 3 bases to trimming and J lost 2 bases; unmatched junction nucleotides: 6. CDR1 and CDR2 (germline): PRHDT, FYEKMQ (reference sequence). The CDR3 contains 15 residues. The CDR3 is CASSFPRQGNYGYTF. CDR3 coding DNA: TGTGCCAGCAGCTTCCCCCGACAGGGAAACTATGGCTACACCTTC.

This clone was observed a handful of times. The chain recombines TRBV2 with TRBJ1-2; a weak D match, TRBD1 (6 bases). V was shortened by 6 bases and J by 4 bases, with 15 bases between the two germline ends. The CDR3 contains 14 residues. Germline CDR1 reads SNHLY; CDR2 reads FYNNEI. This chain's CDR3 is CASREAGAIYGYTF. As DNA, the CDR3 is TGTGCCAGCAGGGAGGCAGGGGCCATCTATGGCTACACCTTC.

The chain recombines TRBV5-4 with TRBJ2-5; 8 positions match TRBD1. The CDR3 covers 16 residues. V shed 0 bases, J shed 4 bases, and the junction held 8 bases outside the gene matches. Germline CDR1 SGHNT, CDR2 YYREEE (reference sequence). The CDR3 spells CASSLDQGAQGETQYF. The CDR3 DNA reads as TGTGCCAGCAGCTTGGATCAGGGGGCGCAGGGAGAGACCCAGTACTTC.

This clone was counted a single time. This rearrangement joins TRBV19 to TRBJ2-1; D assignment may be TRBD1 or TRBD2 (5 bases each). V lost 7 bases and J 3 bases, leaving 13 bases between the germline ends. Germline assignment: CDR1 LNHDA and CDR2 SQIVND (reference sequence). The CDR3 loop spans 14 amino acids. The CDR3 nucleotides read TGTGCCAGTACAAGAGGGGACCTCTACAATGAGCAGTTCTTC. As protein: CASTRGDLYNEQFF. The entire variable domain, with the rest obtained from reference TRBV19 and TRBJ2-1, is as follows: DGGITQSPKYLFRKEGQNVTLSCEQNLNHDAMYWYRQDPGQGLRLIYYSQIVNDFQKGDIAEGYSVSREKKESFPLTVTSAQKNPTAFYLCASTRGDLYNEQFFGPGTRLTVL.

The chain joins TRBV5-5 to TRBJ2-3, with D unclear. CDR3 length: 11 residues. The germline V gene encodes CDR1 SGHKS and CDR2 YYEKEE (reference sequence). V lost 4 bases, J lost 6 bases, and 6 bases lay in between. DNA of the CDR3: TGTGCCAGCAGCGTAGTTGATACGCAGTATTTT. It is translated as CASSVVDTQYF.

This sequence joins TRBV5-1 and TRBJ2-1; perhaps TRBD2 as D (5 bases). The V end lost 0 bases, the J end lost 3 bases, and 7 bases lay between the germline ends. The CDR3 covers 14 residues. Per germline, CDR1 SGHRS and CDR2 YFSETQ. CDR3 sequence: CASSLGRGYNEQFF. CDR3 DNA: TGCGCCAGCAGCTTGGGACGGGGCTACAATGAGCAGTTCTTC.

The rearrangement links TRBV14 to TRBJ1-4, with no clear D. Between the trimmed V and J ends, which lost 0 bases and 11 bases, there was a span of 19 bases. This CDR3 region has 16 residues. From germline, CDR1 is SGHDN and CDR2 FVKESK. The CDR3 DNA reads as TGTGCCAGCAGCCAAGATCCGCCGGCGACGGTGCGGAAACTGTTTTTT. It encodes CASSQDPPATVRKLFF.

The chain uses TRBV7-8 and TRBJ1-6; D possibly corresponds to TRBD1 (5 bases). Germline V gene sequence: CDR1 SGHVS, CDR2 FQNEAQ. Trimming cost V 0 bases and J 6 bases, with 6 bases left between them. The CDR3 is 14 residues long. CDR3 protein: CASSLAGVNSPLHF. In DNA, the CDR3 is TGTGCCAGCAGCTTAGCAGGGGTTAATTCACCCCTCCACTTT.

The CDR3 bases are TGTGCCAGCAGCCCGGGACTAGCGGGGAAAAATACGCAGTATTTT. It yields the protein CASSPGLAGKNTQYF. The chain joins TRBV4-2 to TRBJ2-3; TRBD2 matches at 13 bases. V gave up 4 bases and J gave up 7 bases; unmatched junction bases: 5. The CDR3 has 15 residues. From germline, CDR1 is LGHNA and CDR2 YNFKEQ.

This rearrangement joins TRBV6-5 to TRBJ2-7, with D perhaps TRBD1 (6 bases). V dropped 1 base and J dropped 4 bases, with 17 bases sitting between them. CDR3 size: 16 residues. The germline CDR1 and CDR2 sequences are MNHEY and SVGAGI. The CDR3 loop is CASSYYPGQGTYEQYF. CDR3 bases: TGTGCCAGCAGTTACTACCCAGGGCAGGGGACGTACGAGCAGTACTTC.

The chain joins TRBV5-1 to TRBJ2-3; 9 bases match TRBD1. Germline V CDR1 and CDR2: SGHRS, YFSETQ. J gave up 4 bases and V 4 bases, and 10 bases lay outside the gene matches. This CDR3 is 16 amino acids long. Here the CDR3 reads CASSPNPDRGADTQYF. DNA of the CDR3: TGCGCCAGCAGCCCCAACCCGGACAGGGGCGCAGATACGCAGTATTTT.

V and J are TRBV4-1 and TRBJ1-5, with a tentative D call TRBD1 (5 bases). CDR3 length: 16 residues. Germline CDR1 reads MGHRA; CDR2 reads YSYEKL. Trimming took off 4 bases at V and 1 base at J, with 14 bases between the two ends. CDR3 DNA: TGCGCCAGCAGCCGAAGCGCAGGGTTGAGCAATCAGCCCCAGCATTTT. This translates into CASSRSAGLSNQPQHF.

This clone was detected only a few times. V usage is TRBV19 and J usage is TRBJ2-6, with no clear D. CDR1 and CDR2 (germline): LNHDA, SQIVND (reference sequence). The V end was cut by 4 bases, the J end by 1 base, with 5 bases between. The CDR3 sequence is 14 residues long. The CDR3 spells CASSSLSGANVLTF. The DNA for the CDR3 is TGTGCCAGTAGTAGCCTTTCTGGGGCCAACGTCCTGACTTTC.

The chain has TRBV5-8 and TRBJ2-1; a weak D match, TRBD2 (5 bases). The CDR3 runs 14 residues. Per germline, CDR1 SGHTS and CDR2 YDEGEE. Trimming took off 0 bases at V and 7 bases at J, with 11 bases between the two ends. The CDR3 sequence: CASSLEPSQNEQFF. The CDR3 bases are TGTGCCAGCAGCTTGGAGCCTAGCCAAAATGAGCAGTTCTTC.

The CDR3 sequence: CASSFQPGGTYEQYF. The CDR3 region has the DNA TGTGCCAGCAGTTTTCAGCCGGGTGGGACCTACGAGCAGTACTTC. The chain carries TRBV28 and TRBJ2-7; D is undetermined. The CDR3 has 15 amino acids. Germline V gene lookup returns CDR1 MDHEN and CDR2 SYDVKM. Trimming cost V 3 bases and J 2 bases, with 14 bases left between them.

This clone is a singleton in its sample. The chain recombines TRBV28 with TRBJ2-7, with 9 bases identical to TRBD1. Looked up from germline, CDR1 is MDHEN and CDR2 is SYDVKM. With 6 bases clipped from V and 3 bases from J, the junction kept 15 bases outside the gene matches. The CDR3 contains 17 residues. In nucleotides, the CDR3 is TGTGCCAGCAGAATGGGGCTTAGGGACAGGGCGAACTACGAGCAGTACTTC. Residues: CASRMGLRDRANYEQYF.

This clone has just one count. The rearrangement uses TRBV5-1 and TRBJ1-4; 9 positions match TRBD1. V lost 1 base to trimming and J lost 8 bases; unmatched junction nucleotides: 6. Germline-derived CDR1 and CDR2 are SGHRS and YFSETQ. CDR3 length equals 15 residues. The CDR3 sequence: CASSLRDRDKEKLFF. As DNA, the CDR3 is TGCGCCAGCAGCTTGAGGGACAGGGATAAGGAAAAACTGTTTTTT.

J is TRBJ2-3 and V is TRBV9, with 7 bases fitting TRBD1. Trimming took 0 bases from V and 0 from J; bases not matched to a gene: 4. The CDR3 is made up of 16 amino acids. From germline, CDR1 is SGDLS and CDR2 YYNGEE. The CDR3 region has the DNA TGTGCCAGCAGCGTAGTCGGGACAGATAGCACAGATACGCAGTATTTT. Its translation is CASSVVGTDSTDTQYF.

This chain uses TRBV29-1 with TRBJ2-3; no firm D call. Deletions cut 8 bases from V and 0 bases from J, with 15 bases between. Germline V gives CDR1 SQVTM, CDR2 ANQGSEA. There are 14 residues in the CDR3. CDR3 nucleotides: TGCAGCTCACGGATCTCCCGCAGCACAGATACGCAGTATTTT. Translating gives CSSRISRSTDTQYF.

Here the CDR3 reads CASSYVGREQYF. The CDR3 nucleotides are TGTGCCAGCAGTTATGTGGGTCGCGAGCAGTACTTC. The V call is TRBV6-1, the J call TRBJ2-7; no firm D call. Trimming cost V 5 bases and J 6 bases, with 11 bases left between them. Germline CDR1 is MNHNS and CDR2 is SASEGT. This CDR3 spans 12 amino acids.